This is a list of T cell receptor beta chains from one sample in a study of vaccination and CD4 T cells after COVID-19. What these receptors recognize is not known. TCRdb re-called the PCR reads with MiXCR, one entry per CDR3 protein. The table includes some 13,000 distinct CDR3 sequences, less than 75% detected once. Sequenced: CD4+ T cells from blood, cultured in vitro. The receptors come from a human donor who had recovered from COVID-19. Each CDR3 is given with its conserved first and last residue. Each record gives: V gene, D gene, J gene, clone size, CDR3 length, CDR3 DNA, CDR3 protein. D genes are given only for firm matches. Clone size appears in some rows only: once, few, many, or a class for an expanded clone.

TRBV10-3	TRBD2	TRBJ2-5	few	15	TGTGCCATCAGTGAAGCTAGCGGGAGAGAAGGGACCCAGTACTTC	CAISEASGREGTQYF
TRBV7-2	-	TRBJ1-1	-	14	TGTGCCAGCAGCTTAGCGCTACAGGGTGGTGAAGCTTTCTTT	CASSLALQGGEAFF
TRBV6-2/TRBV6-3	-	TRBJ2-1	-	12	TGTGCCAGCAGCCAGATCGCAAACGGCCTGTTCTTC	CASSQIANGLFF
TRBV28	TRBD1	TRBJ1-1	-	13	TGTGCCAGCGGAACAGGGGGCGGAGGTGAAGCTTTCTTT	CASGTGGGGEAFF
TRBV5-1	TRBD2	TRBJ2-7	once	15	TGCGCCAGCAGCTTTCTAGCGGGGGGATCCTACGAGCAGTACTTC	CASSFLAGGSYEQYF
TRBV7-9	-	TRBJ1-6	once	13	TGTGCCAGCAGCTTAGCCCCTAATTCACCCCTCCACTTT	CASSLAPNSPLHF
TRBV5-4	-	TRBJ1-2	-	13	TGTGCCACCCGGACAGCCGACAACTATGGCTACACCTTC	CATRTADNYGYTF
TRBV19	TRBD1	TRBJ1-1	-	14	TGTGCCAGTAGTTACAGGGGCTTGATCACTGAAGCTTTCTTT	CASSYRGLITEAFF
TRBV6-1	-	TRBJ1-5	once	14	TGTGCCAGCGAAAGGAGGGCTAGCAATCAGCCCCAGCATTTT	CASERRASNQPQHF
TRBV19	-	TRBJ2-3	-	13	TGTGCCAGTAGTATCGAGGTGTGGGATACGCAGTATTTT	CASSIEVWDTQYF
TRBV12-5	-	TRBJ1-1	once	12	TGTGCTAGTGGCAGGGACTTTTTGGGGGCTTTCTTT	CASGRDFLGAFF
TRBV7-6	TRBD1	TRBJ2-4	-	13	TGTGCCAGCAGCCTGGACAGGGGGGACATTCAGTACTTC	CASSLDRGDIQYF
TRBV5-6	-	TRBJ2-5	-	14	TGTGCCAGCAGCTCTTGGCGACGGCAAGAGACCCAGTACTTC	CASSSWRRQETQYF